Sequencing of this T cell receptor (beta chain) was carried out in a study of T cell responses to AZD1222 COVID-19 vaccine. Method: immunoSEQ multiplex PCR; TCRdb's copy keeps in-frame clones and lacks some. The profile shows 250,000 to 300,000 clones, almost 95% of them singletons. Sample: peripheral blood, taken 28 days after the second AZD1222 dose. The clonotype originates from an adult who received the AZD1222 COVID-19 vaccine.

CDR3 amino acids: CASSTGLRGAFF. CDR3 bases: TGTGCCAGCAGTACCGGACTTCGGGGAGCTTTCTTT. The genes are TRBV6-5 and TRBJ1-1; D is unresolved. The CDR3 is 12 residues long. Trimming took off 5 bases at V and 10 bases at J, with 14 bases between the two ends. Germline V gene lookup returns CDR1 MNHEY and CDR2 SVGAGI.